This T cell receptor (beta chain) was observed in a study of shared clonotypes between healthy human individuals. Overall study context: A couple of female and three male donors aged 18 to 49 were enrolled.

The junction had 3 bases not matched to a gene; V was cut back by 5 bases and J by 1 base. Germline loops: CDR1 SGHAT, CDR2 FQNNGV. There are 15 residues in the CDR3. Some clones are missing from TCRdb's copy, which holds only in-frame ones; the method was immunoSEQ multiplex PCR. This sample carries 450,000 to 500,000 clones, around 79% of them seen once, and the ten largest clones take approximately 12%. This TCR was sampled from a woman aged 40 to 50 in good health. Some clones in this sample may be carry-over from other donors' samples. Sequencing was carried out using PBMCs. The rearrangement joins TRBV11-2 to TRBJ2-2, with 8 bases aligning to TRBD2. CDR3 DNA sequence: TGTGCCAGCAGCCTGCTAGCGGGGAACACCGGGGAGCTGTTTTTT. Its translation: CASSLLAGNTGELFF.